This T cell receptor beta chain was captured in a study of blood T cell repertoires in COVID-19. The CDR3 totals 15 residues. Germline V gives CDR1 MNHEY, CDR2 SVGAGI. V was shortened by 0 bases and J by 7 bases, with 15 bases between the two germline ends. Libraries were prepared by immunoSEQ multiplex PCR; TCRdb keeps only in-frame clonotypes and omits some of them. The data contain over 110,000 clones, approximately 88% of them singletons. This receptor was identified in a human donor in a cohort sampled during active COVID-19. Input material: peripheral blood. The V and J genes are TRBV6-5 and TRBJ1-2; D is unresolved. This chain's CDR3 is CASSYSEVSRSGYTF. In DNA form, the CDR3 reads TGTGCCAGCAGTTACTCGGAGGTTTCAAGGAGTGGCTACACCTTC.